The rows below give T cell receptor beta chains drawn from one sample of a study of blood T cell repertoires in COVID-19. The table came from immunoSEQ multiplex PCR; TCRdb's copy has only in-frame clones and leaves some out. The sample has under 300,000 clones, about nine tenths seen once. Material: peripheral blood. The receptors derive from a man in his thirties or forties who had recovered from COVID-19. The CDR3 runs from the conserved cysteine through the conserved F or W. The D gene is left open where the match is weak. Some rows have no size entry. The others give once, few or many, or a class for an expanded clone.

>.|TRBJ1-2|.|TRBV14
CASSRSGNGYTF
TGTGCCAGCAGCCGATCGGGGAATGGCTACACCTTC
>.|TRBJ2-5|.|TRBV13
CASSLGLATQYF
TGTGCCAGCAGCTTAGGCCTGGCCACCCAGTACTTC
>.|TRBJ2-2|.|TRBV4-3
CASSHPGTPTGELFF
TGCGCCAGCAGCCACCCTGGGACTCCAACCGGGGAGCTGTTTTTT
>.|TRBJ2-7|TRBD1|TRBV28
CAANRDSLSYEQYF
TGTGCCGCAAACCGGGACAGTCTGTCCTACGAGCAGTACTTC
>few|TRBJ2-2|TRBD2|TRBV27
CASSSGTTTGELFF
TGTGCCAGCAGTTCCGGGACTACCACCGGGGAGCTGTTTTTT
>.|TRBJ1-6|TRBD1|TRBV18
CASSPGQVEYDSPLHF
TGTGCCAGCTCTCCTGGACAGGTAGAATATGATTCACCCCTCCACTTT
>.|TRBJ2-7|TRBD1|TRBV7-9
CASSSGQGLYEQYF
TGTGCCAGCAGCTCCGGACAGGGGTTGTACGAGCAGTACTTC
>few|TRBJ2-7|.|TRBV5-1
CASSPSKEVGGEQYF
TGCGCCAGCAGCCCCTCAAAGGAGGTCGGAGGAGAGCAGTACTTC
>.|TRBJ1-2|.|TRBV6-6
CASSRTGTRGIHGYTF
TGTGCCAGCAGTCGAACCGGGACAAGGGGTATCCATGGCTACACCTTC
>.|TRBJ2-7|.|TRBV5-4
CASSPQGLYEQYF
TGTGCCAGCAGCCCACAGGGCCTCTACGAGCAGTACTTC
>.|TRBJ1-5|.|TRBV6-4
CASSACPPEDSNQPQHF
TGTGCCAGCAGTGCTTGTCCCCCTGAGGATAGCAATCAGCCCCAGCATTTT
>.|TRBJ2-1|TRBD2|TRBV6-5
CASTSGGAYNEQFF
TGTGCCAGCACCTCCGGGGGGGCCTACAATGAGCAGTTCTTC
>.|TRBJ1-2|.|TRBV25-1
CASSDRGRSYTF
TGTGCCAGCAGTGACAGGGGTAGAAGCTACACCTTC
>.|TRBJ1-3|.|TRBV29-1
CSVEYSGNTIYF
TGCAGCGTTGAATACTCTGGAAACACCATATATTTT
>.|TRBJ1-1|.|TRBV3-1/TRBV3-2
CASSSRRGFWDTEAFF
TGTGCCAGCAGCTCTCGGCGGGGGTTCTGGGACACTGAAGCTTTCTTT
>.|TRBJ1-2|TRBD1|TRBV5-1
CASSLDRGQSYGYTF
TGCGCCAGCAGCTTGGACAGGGGGCAATCCTATGGCTACACCTTC
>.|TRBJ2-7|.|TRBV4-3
CASSQEGQGWNEQYF
TGCGCCAGCAGCCAAGAAGGGCAGGGGTGGAACGAGCAGTACTTC
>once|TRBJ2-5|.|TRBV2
CASSEVRGRRGETQYF
TGTGCCAGCAGTGAAGTGCGGGGGCGAAGGGGAGAGACCCAGTACTTC
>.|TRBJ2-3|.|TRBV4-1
CASSLAPGTSSDTQYF
TGCGCCAGCAGCTTAGCGCCCGGGACTTCCTCAGATACGCAGTATTTT
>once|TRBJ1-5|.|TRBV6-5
CASSYRREFNQPQHF
TGTGCCAGCAGTTACCGCCGGGAGTTTAATCAGCCCCAGCATTTT
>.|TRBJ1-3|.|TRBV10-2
CASIGTLSGNTIYF
TGCGCCAGCATCGGGACTCTCTCTGGAAACACCATATATTTT
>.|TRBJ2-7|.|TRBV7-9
CASSPVGSYEQYF
TGTGCCAGCAGCCCCGTCGGCTCCTACGAGCAGTACTTC
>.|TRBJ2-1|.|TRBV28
CASSSLGQYNEQFF
TGTGCCAGCTCCTCGCTGGGGCAGTACAATGAGCAGTTCTTC
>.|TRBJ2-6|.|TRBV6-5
CASSYSGGAGANVLTF
TGTGCCAGCAGTTACTCTGGCGGCGCCGGGGCCAACGTCCTGACTTTC
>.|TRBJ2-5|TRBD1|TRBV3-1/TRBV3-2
CASSHDGQGVEETQYF
TGTGCCAGCAGCCATGACGGACAGGGGGTCGAAGAGACCCAGTACTTC
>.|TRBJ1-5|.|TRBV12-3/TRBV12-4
CASSHRGPQHF
TGTGCCAGCAGCCACCGGGGGCCCCAGCATTTT
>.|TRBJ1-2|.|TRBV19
CASSIWIGGSYGYTF
TGTGCCAGTAGTATCTGGATAGGAGGAAGCTATGGCTACACCTTC
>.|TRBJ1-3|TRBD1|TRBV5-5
CASSTGQGILSGNTIYF
TGTGCCAGCAGCACGGGACAGGGGATTCTCTCTGGAAACACCATATATTTT
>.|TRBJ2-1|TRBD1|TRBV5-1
CASSWSTGQGAYEQFF
TGCGCCAGCAGCTGGTCCACGGGACAGGGGGCGTATGAGCAGTTCTTC
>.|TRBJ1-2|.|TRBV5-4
CASREQGNYGYTF
TGTGCCAGCAGGGAACAGGGTAACTATGGCTACACCTTC
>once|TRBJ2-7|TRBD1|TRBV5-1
CASSTTTGPGEQYF
TGCGCCAGCAGCACCACGACAGGGCCCGGCGAGCAGTACTTC
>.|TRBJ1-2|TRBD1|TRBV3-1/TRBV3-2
CASSPTGTVYGYTF
TGTGCCAGCAGCCCGACAGGGACCGTCTATGGCTACACCTTC
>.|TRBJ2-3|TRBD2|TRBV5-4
CASSLSSGGRTDTQYF
TGTGCCAGCAGCTTGTCTAGCGGGGGCCGCACAGATACGCAGTATTTT
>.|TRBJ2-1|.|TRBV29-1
CSGSVSPSETYNEQFF
TGCAGCGGCTCCGTAAGTCCTAGCGAGACCTACAATGAGCAGTTCTTC
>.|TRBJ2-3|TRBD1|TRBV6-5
CASSLTGASTDTQYF
TGTGCCAGCAGTCTGACAGGGGCTAGCACAGATACGCAGTATTTT
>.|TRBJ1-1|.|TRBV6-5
CASSHGQTEAFF
TGTGCCAGCAGCCACGGACAGACTGAAGCTTTCTTT
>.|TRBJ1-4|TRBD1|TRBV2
CASAWTGETNEKLFF
TGTGCCAGCGCGTGGACAGGGGAAACTAATGAAAAACTGTTTTTT
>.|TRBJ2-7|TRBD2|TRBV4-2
CASSQDLAASGVPYEQYF
TGTGCCAGCAGCCAAGACCTAGCGGCTAGCGGGGTTCCCTACGAGCAGTACTTC
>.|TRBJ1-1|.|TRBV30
CAWSVSDGAFF
TGTGCCTGGAGTGTATCAGATGGAGCTTTCTTT
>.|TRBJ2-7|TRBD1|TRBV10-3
CAISGQGVRAYEQYF
TGTGCCATCAGTGGACAGGGGGTCCGAGCCTACGAGCAGTACTTC
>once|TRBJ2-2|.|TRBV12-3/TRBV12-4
CASRDTGAGGLFF
TGTGCCAGCAGGGACACAGGGGCCGGGGGGCTGTTTTTT
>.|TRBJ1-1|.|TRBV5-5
CASSLDLRAQGGPNTEAFF
TGTGCCAGCAGCTTGGATCTAAGAGCGCAGGGAGGCCCGAACACTGAAGCTTTCTTT
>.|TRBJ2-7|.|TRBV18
CASSPGLQSYEQYF
TGTGCCAGCTCACCGGGACTCCAGTCCTACGAGCAGTACTTC
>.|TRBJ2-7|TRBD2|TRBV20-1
CSASGLAGAFAFYEQYF
TGCAGTGCTAGTGGACTAGCGGGGGCCTTTGCGTTCTACGAGCAGTACTTC
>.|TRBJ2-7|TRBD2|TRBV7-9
CASTSQYGTRNEQYF
TGTGCCAGCACCTCCCAATATGGGACTAGGAACGAGCAGTACTTC